One and the same sample provided the 5 T cell receptor beta chains below, sequenced in a study of blood T cell repertoires in COVID-19. Measured with immunoSEQ multiplex PCR; TCRdb has only the in-frame clones, and not every one. The table lists approximately 200,000 clones, 65% to 90% of them singletons. Sequencing used peripheral blood. These receptors all stem from a woman between 50 and 59 years old with acute or convalescent COVID-19.

V usage is TRBV4-1 and J usage is TRBJ2-1, with 8 bases aligning to TRBD2. Germline CDR1 and CDR2: MGHRA and YSYEKL. V lost 1 base to trimming and J lost 3 bases; unmatched junction nucleotides: 14. This CDR3 is 19 amino acids long. CDR3 sequence reads: CASSQVHASDSGDYNEQFF. The CDR3 DNA reads as TGCGCCAGCAGCCAAGTCCATGCCTCCGATAGCGGGGACTACAATGAGCAGTTCTTC.

In this sample, this clone turned up once. The chain combines TRBV5-1 with TRBJ2-5; 7 nucleotides line up with TRBD2. CDR3 size: 15 residues. The junction had 10 bases not matched to a gene; V was cut back by 6 bases and J by 2 bases. Germline assignment: CDR1 SGHRS and CDR2 YFSETQ. The CDR3 sequence is CASTRRGSEQETQYF. CDR3 nucleotide sequence: TGCGCCAGCACTCGGCGGGGGAGTGAGCAAGAGACCCAGTACTTC.

The gene calls are TRBV30 and TRBJ2-7, with 10 positions matching TRBD1. Germline V lookup: CDR1 GTSNPN, CDR2 SVGIG (reference sequence). The V gene end was trimmed by 0 bases and the J gene end by 12 bases; junction bases not matched to a gene: 8. The CDR3 contains 13 residues. CDR3 amino acids: CAWSVGRDRGMYF. The CDR3 DNA reads as TGTGCCTGGAGTGTGGGGAGGGACAGGGGTATGTACTTC.

The chain has TRBV5-1 and TRBJ1-5; 10 bases align to TRBD1. The CDR3 extends over 17 amino acids. The trim removed 3 bases at V and 2 bases at J, leaving 8 bases unmatched. Germline V CDR1 and CDR2: SGHRS, YFSETQ. The CDR3 nucleotides are TGCGCCAGCAGCTCCCTTACAGGGACAGGGGGCAATCAGCCCCAGCATTTT. It encodes CASSSLTGTGGNQPQHF.

The chain employs TRBV5-1 and TRBJ2-7, with D perhaps matching TRBD1 (5 bases). The germline V gene encodes CDR1 SGHRS and CDR2 YFSETQ. Deletions cut 4 bases from V and 0 bases from J, with 11 bases between. The CDR3 contains 14 residues. CDR3 in DNA: TGCGCCAGCAGCCCTTACGACAGCTCCTACGAGCAGTACTTC. Its protein product is CASSPYDSSYEQYF.